The 21 T cell receptor beta chains below all came from one sample that was sequenced in a study of regulatory T cells in long-lasting Graves disease. Time point denoted: newly diagnosed GD, antithyroid drugs for less than 3 months. Preparation of the TCR library used RNA extracted from PBMCs. With iRepertoire HTBI primers and Arm-PCR of CDR3 regions, TCR beta libraries were built. TCRdb itself ran the multiplex PCR reads through MiXCR, one entry per CDR3 protein. The sample holds around 450,000 distinct CDR3 sequences, under 15% seen once. This same sample was also part of a study on T cells in Graves' hyperthyroidism and ophthalmopathy.

This sample comprised peripheral blood mononuclear cells (PBMCs), obtained at new diagnosis, from a patient treated with antithyroid drugs. The receptors derive from a woman under 40 with Graves disease.

This clonotype was detected only a few times. The genes are TRBV6-5 and TRBJ2-7; unclear D gene. Germline V gene data show CDR1 as MNHEY and CDR2 as SVGAGI. There are 15 residues in the CDR3. V lost 0 bases to trimming and J lost 5 bases, with 14 bases between them. CDR3 region: CASSYSEIGYHEQYF. CDR3 coding DNA: TGTGCCAGCAGTTACTCGGAGATTGGGTACCACGAGCAGTACTTC.

CDR3 coding DNA: TGCAGTGCTGCTCAGGACAAGGTCTACTTC. It yields the protein CSAAQDKVYF. The chain recombines TRBV20-1 with TRBJ2-7; tentative D call: TRBD1 (5 bases). CDR1 and CDR2 (germline): DFQATT, SNEGSKA (reference sequence). V lost 5 bases, J lost 13 bases, and 15 bases lay in between. This CDR3 spans 10 amino acids.

In its sample, this clonotype was seen a few times. The V call is TRBV5-4, the J call TRBJ1-1; possible D gene TRBD1, 5 bases. Looked up from germline, CDR1 is SGHNT and CDR2 is YYREEE (reference sequence). This CDR3 has 13 residues. V dropped 4 bases and J dropped 6 bases, with 13 bases sitting between them. The CDR3 region is CASSVPGGAEAFF. The CDR3 nucleotides are TGTGCCAGCAGCGTCCCGGGGGGGGCTGAAGCTTTCTTT.

This clonotype was observed at least ten times. This chain connects TRBV15 to TRBJ1-2; the D is unclear. Germline CDR1 and CDR2: LNHNV and YYDKDF (reference sequence). V shed 0 bases and J shed 3 bases, with 14 bases lying between them. This CDR3 comprises 16 residues. The CDR3 here is CATSREIEAFHYGYTF. CDR3 DNA: TGTGCCACCAGCAGAGAAATTGAGGCATTCCACTATGGCTACACCTTC.

This chain links TRBV5-4 with TRBJ2-1; D is possibly TRBD2 (5 bases). Trimming took off 1 base at V and 2 bases at J, with 10 bases between the two ends. Germline V gene data show CDR1 as SGHNT and CDR2 as YYREEE (reference sequence). The CDR3 spans 15 residues. CDR3: CASSLSLAAYNEQFF. In DNA form, the CDR3 reads TGTGCCAGCAGCTTGTCCCTAGCAGCCTACAATGAGCAGTTCTTC.

As to this clonotype: A much larger clone is a single base away; this may be a read error. The rearrangement uses TRBV2 and TRBJ2-5; 8 positions agree with TRBD2. V lost 7 bases, J lost 11 bases, and 18 bases stayed unmatched. The CDR3 has 15 residues. Germline V gives CDR1 SNHLY, CDR2 FYNNEI. CDR3 region: CASMLGTRAYNEQYF. The CDR3 DNA sequence: TGTGCCAGCATGCTTGGGACTAGAGCCTACAATGAGCAGTACTTC.

The V gene is TRBV3-1, the J gene TRBJ2-5; 8 nucleotides agree with TRBD2. The length of the CDR3 is 15 residues. Per germline, CDR1 LGHDT and CDR2 YNNKEL (reference sequence). The J segment lost 3 bases and the V segment lost 0 bases, leaving 3 bases of the junction unmatched. The CDR3 is CASSQEAGGKETQYF. DNA for the CDR3: TGTGCCAGCAGCCAAGAGGCGGGGGGTAAAGAGACCCAGTACTTC.

This clonotype was seen at least ten times. V and J are TRBV7-3 and TRBJ2-7, with D possibly matching TRBD1 (6 bases). Trimming took off 1 base at V and 6 bases at J, with 10 bases between the two ends. CDR1 SGHTA and CDR2 FQGTGA come from the germline V gene. The CDR3 consists of 13 residues. CDR3 residues: CASSLMPGAEQYF. The CDR3 DNA is TGTGCCAGCAGCTTAATGCCAGGGGCCGAGCAGTACTTC. Full variable domain (outside the CDR3, taken from reference TRBV7-3 and TRBJ2-7): GAGVSQTPSNKVTEKGKYVELRCDPISGHTALYWYRQSLGQGPEFLIYFQGTGAADDSGLPNDRFFAVRPEGSVSTLKIQRTERGDSAVYLCASSLMPGAEQYFGPGTRLTVT.

This clonotype has only a few counts. The J gene is TRBJ2-3, the V gene TRBV11-2; TRBD2 matches 10 bases. Germline trimming cut 5 bases from V and 7 bases from J; bases unmatched to any gene: 15. Germline-derived CDR1 and CDR2 are SGHAT and FQNNGV. CDR3 length equals 17 residues. In DNA form, the CDR3 reads TGTGCCAGCAGCCCCGAACTTTTGGCTAGCGGGAGAAATACGCAGTATTTT. It translates to CASSPELLASGRNTQYF.

The rearrangement joins TRBV7-6 to TRBJ2-3, with a weak D call TRBD2 (6 bases). The CDR3 consists of 17 residues. Deletions cut 5 bases from V and 4 bases from J, with 22 bases between. Per the germline V gene, CDR1 is SGHVS and CDR2 is FNYEAQ. This CDR3 is CASSRVLSGDYPDTQYF. CDR3 nucleotides: TGTGCCAGCAGCCGCGTTTTGTCGGGAGACTATCCAGATACGCAGTATTTT.

This clonotype was found many times. The J gene is TRBJ2-5, the V gene TRBV7-9; 8 positions match TRBD2. The CDR3 runs 17 residues. Looked up from germline, CDR1 is SEHNR and CDR2 is FQNEAQ (reference sequence). V gave up 4 bases and J gave up 4 bases; unmatched junction bases: 14. The CDR3 reads CASSSPFTAGVRETQYF. DNA of the CDR3: TGTGCCAGCAGCTCCCCCTTCACAGCGGGGGTAAGAGAGACCCAGTACTTC.

The sample holds many counts of this clonotype. This CDR3 is CASSDNGPHTDTQYF. In nucleotides, the CDR3 is TGTGCCAGCAGTGATAACGGACCGCACACAGATACGCAGTATTTT. The chain links TRBV27 to TRBJ2-3; D uncertain. V lost 5 bases and J lost 2, with 14 bases in between. The CDR3 is 15 residues long. CDR1 is MNHEY, CDR2 SMNVEV, per germline (reference sequence).

The sample holds many counts of this clonotype. The chain carries TRBV6-5 and TRBJ2-5, with 8 bases aligning to TRBD1. Looked up from germline, CDR1 is MNHEY and CDR2 is SVGAGI. This CDR3 has 16 amino acids. J lost 2 bases, V lost 1 base, and 6 bases had no gene match. This CDR3 is CASSYLLDRVQETQYF. DNA of the CDR3: TGTGCCAGCAGTTACTTATTGGACAGGGTACAAGAGACCCAGTACTTC.

This chain uses TRBV7-2 with TRBJ2-2; TRBD2 is a possible D gene (5 bases). Trimming shortened V by 5 bases and J by 6 bases, and 7 bases separated the two germline ends. The CDR3 loop spans 12 amino acids. CDR1 and CDR2 from the germline V gene are SGHTA and FQGNSA. CDR3 DNA: TGTGCCAGCAGCCGAGCGGCCGGGGAGCTGTTTTTT. Its translation is CASSRAAGELFF.

This clonotype was detected many times. The V and J genes are TRBV7-9 and TRBJ1-5; tentatively, D is TRBD1 (5 bases). The germline V and J ends were trimmed by 5 bases and 12 bases, with 14 bases remaining between them. Germline lookup yields CDR1 SEHNR and CDR2 FQNEAQ (reference sequence). This CDR3 is 12 amino acids long. DNA of the CDR3: TGTGCCAGCAGCCAAGACAGTTCCGACCAGCATTTT. This codes for CASSQDSSDQHF. Combining the CDR3 with reference TRBV7-9 and TRBJ1-5 gives the whole variable domain DTGVSQNPRHKITKRGQNVTFRCDPISEHNRLYWYRQTLGQGPEFLTYFQNEAQLEKSRLLSDRFSAERPKGSFSTLEIQRTEQGDSAMYLCASSQDSSDQHFGDGTRLSIL.

The rearrangement joins TRBV4-1 to TRBJ1-5; the D gene is possibly TRBD1 (6 bases). The CDR3 is 15 amino acids. The germline V gene has CDR1 MGHRA and CDR2 YSYEKL. Trimming left V 1 base short and J 4 bases short, with 11 bases between. In DNA, the CDR3 is TGCGCCAGCAGCCAAGGACAGGCCTTGAATCAGCCCCAGCATTTT. Amino acid sequence: CASSQGQALNQPQHF.

This clonotype was detected a few times. This chain links TRBV20-1 with TRBJ2-2; 8 nucleotides align to TRBD1. The CDR3 covers 16 residues. Trimming at V came to 6 bases and at J to 4 bases, leaving 13 bases not matched to a gene. The germline CDR1 and CDR2 sequences are DFQATT and SNEGSKA (reference sequence). CDR3: CSAARPGGLSTGELFF. In DNA form, the CDR3 reads TGCAGTGCCGCCCGGCCAGGGGGCCTATCCACCGGGGAGCTGTTTTTT.

This chain links TRBV9 with TRBJ2-1; 12 nucleotides match TRBD2. The CDR3 runs to 16 residues. CDR1 is SGDLS and CDR2 is YYNGEE in the germline V gene. J lost 3 bases, V lost 4 bases, and 5 bases had no gene match. In DNA, the CDR3 is TGTGCCAGCAGCCTCGGACTAGCGGGGCTCTACAATGAGCAGTTCTTC. The encoded protein is CASSLGLAGLYNEQFF. The full variable domain, rest sourced from reference TRBV9 and TRBJ2-1, is DSGVTQTPKHLITATGQRVTLRCSPRSGDLSVYWYQQSLDQGLQFLIQYYNGEERAKGNILERFSAQQFPDLHSELNLSSLELGDSALYFCASSLGLAGLYNEQFFGPGTRLTVL.

This sequence joins TRBV24-1 and TRBJ2-3, with 11 bases identical to TRBD2. Germline lookup yields CDR1 KGHDR and CDR2 SFDVKD. The CDR3 spans 19 residues. V was pared by 0 bases and J by 2 bases, with 9 bases of the junction left unmatched. As DNA, the CDR3 is TGTGCCACCAGTGATTTGGCGACTAGCGGGAATGCGAACACAGATACGCAGTATTTT. This sequence encodes CATSDLATSGNANTDTQYF.

The rearrangement joins TRBV7-3 to TRBJ2-1; 10 bases line up with TRBD2. Looked up from germline, CDR1 is SGHTA and CDR2 is FQGTGA. V was pared by 2 bases and J by 10 bases, with 8 bases of the junction left unmatched. The CDR3 contains 15 residues. The CDR3 DNA sequence: TGTGCCAGCAGCTTAGGGGGGCTAGCGGGAGACGAGCAGTTCTTC. It yields the protein CASSLGGLAGDEQFF.

This clonotype has a handful of counts. This sequence joins TRBV11-2 and TRBJ2-4; no clear D. CDR1 is SGHAT and CDR2 is FQNNGV in the germline V gene. V lost 5 bases and J 0 bases, leaving 8 bases between the germline ends. This CDR3 region has 14 residues. The CDR3 bases are TGTGCCAGCAGCCCACTACGAGCCAAAAACATTCAGTACTTC. Its translation: CASSPLRAKNIQYF. Looking up the rest from reference TRBV11-2 and TRBJ2-4 gives the full variable domain: EAGVAQSPRYKIIEKRQSVAFWCNPISGHATLYWYQQILGQGPKLLIQFQNNGVVDDSQLPKDRFSAERLKGVDSTLKIQPAKLEDSAVYLCASSPLRAKNIQYFGAGTRLSVL.